The 10 T cell receptor beta chains listed next were all sequenced from one sample in a study of blood T cell repertoires in COVID-19. Profiling relied on immunoSEQ multiplex PCR, and the TCRdb table lists in-frame clones only, not all of them. This table has about 230,000 clones, around 88% appearing once. The specimen was PBMCs or T cells enriched from blood (not recorded which). The receptors originated from a woman in her 40s with acute COVID-19.

V is TRBV9 and J is TRBJ2-3, with 14 positions matching TRBD2. There are 20 residues in the CDR3. From germline, CDR1 is SGDLS and CDR2 YYNGEE. V shed 3 bases, J shed 0 bases, and the junction held 12 bases outside the gene matches. The CDR3 reads CASSAWTSGRTLLSTDTQYF. CDR3 nucleotides: TGTGCCAGCAGCGCCTGGACTAGCGGGAGGACCCTTCTGAGCACAGATACGCAGTATTTT.

The chain combines TRBV2 with TRBJ1-2, with 7 positions matching TRBD1. This CDR3 contains 16 residues. Germline V gives CDR1 SNHLY, CDR2 FYNNEI. The J segment lost 2 bases and the V segment lost 2 bases, leaving 8 bases of the junction unmatched. In DNA form, the CDR3 reads TGTGCCAGCAGTGAAACCTTAGACAGGGTCAACTATGGCTACACCTTC. It codes for CASSETLDRVNYGYTF.

This clone was seen a single time. V is TRBV12-3 or TRBV12-4 and J is TRBJ2-1, with 8 bases that match TRBD2. This CDR3 is built from 12 residues. V lost 6 bases and J lost 12; bases outside the gene matches: 7. CDR3 protein: CASRPSSGGQFF. CDR3 nucleotide sequence: TGTGCCAGCAGGCCCTCCAGCGGGGGGCAGTTCTTC.

The rearrangement links TRBV5-1 to TRBJ1-6; 8 nucleotides agree with TRBD1. The CDR3 has 15 amino acids. CDR1 SGHRS and CDR2 YFSETQ come from the germline V gene. The V and J ends lost 0 bases and 8 bases, in that order; junction bases with no gene match: 4. In DNA, the CDR3 is TGCGCCAGCAGCTTGGCACAGGGGGGAGATTCACCCCTCCACTTT. Its translation is CASSLAQGGDSPLHF. The full variable domain, in which reference TRBV5-1 and TRBJ1-6 provide the parts outside the CDR3, is KAGVTQTPRYLIKTRGQQVTLSCSPISGHRSVSWYQQTPGQGLQFLFEYFSETQRNKGNFPGRFSGRQFSNSRSEMNVSTLELGDSALYLCASSLAQGGDSPLHFGNGTRLTVT.

V usage is TRBV21-1 and J usage is TRBJ2-7; the table gives TRBD2 as D, unverified against the DNA. TRBV21-1 is noted as a pseudogene. The CDR3 runs 16 residues. For the CDR3, the DNA is TGTGCCAGCAGCAACTACAGCGGAGGAGGAGTAGGGGAGCAGTACGTC. Protein: CASSNYSGGGVGEQYV.

The chain is built from TRBV9 and TRBJ2-1; the match to TRBD2 covers 9 bases. Trimming removed 0 bases from V and 6 bases from J; junction bases left unmatched: 10. Germline V gene data show CDR1 as SGDLS and CDR2 as YYNGEE. The CDR3 contains 17 residues. The CDR3 spells CASSVDPAGGTLNEQFF. The CDR3 DNA reads as TGTGCCAGCAGCGTAGACCCAGCGGGAGGCACGCTCAATGAGCAGTTCTTC.

The J gene is TRBJ1-1, the V gene TRBV4-1; D remains ambiguous. The CDR3 covers 15 residues. V was trimmed by 2 bases and J by 1 base, leaving 11 bases between them. Germline CDR1 MGHRA, CDR2 YSYEKL. The CDR3 protein is CASSQRGSGNTEAFF. Here the CDR3 DNA reads TGCGCCAGCAGCCAAAGAGGGTCGGGGAACACTGAAGCTTTCTTT.

The chain employs TRBV7-2 and TRBJ2-1; 7 bases map to TRBD1. After removal of 0 bases from V and 13 bases from J, the junction contained 6 bases not matched to a gene. CDR3 length: 13 amino acids. Germline CDR1 reads SGHTA; CDR2 reads FQGNSA. Here the CDR3 DNA reads TGTGCCAGCAGCTTAGCACTACAGGGGCAACAGTTCTTC. Encoded protein: CASSLALQGQQFF.

The V call is TRBV19, the J call TRBJ1-4; 9 bases match TRBD1. From germline, CDR1 is LNHDA and CDR2 SQIVND (reference sequence). The CDR3 has 15 residues. The V and J ends lost 6 bases and 5 bases, in that order; junction bases with no gene match: 7. This CDR3 reads CASRKGGTGNEKLFF. Written as DNA, the CDR3 is TGTGCCAGTAGAAAGGGCGGGACAGGGAATGAAAAACTGTTTTTT.

The chain links TRBV9 to TRBJ1-1, with D unclear. Per the germline V gene, CDR1 is SGDLS and CDR2 is YYNGEE. CDR3 length: 15 residues. Trimming took off 0 bases at V and 5 bases at J, with 14 bases between the two ends. The DNA of the CDR3 is TGTGCCAGCAGCGTAGATCGGGGTACCGGGACTGAAGCTTTCTTT. This encodes CASSVDRGTGTEAFF.